The source of this T cell receptor beta chain is a study of CXCR3-negative and CXCR3-positive naive CD8 T cells (dated 2019 in TCRdb). Concerning the study at large: In total, 120 million to 150 million TRB reads were obtained, corresponding to roughly 1.5 +/- 0.3 million reads per library. Data from some twelve donors, pooled across two independent experiments, went into the diversity and physicochemical repertoire analyses. Naive subsets from about five donors and memory cells from 3 donors were included in the TRBV-TRBJ cluster analysis. Results the study describes overall, beyond this receptor: Because CXCR3 expression was partially decreased after cryopreservation, freshly isolated PBMCs were used for most assays. Compared with CXCR3-negative naive cells, CXCR3-positive naive cells had TRB CDR3s with higher hydrophobicity (lower Kidera factor 4), lower energy, and higher strength and volume indices. Because surface CD5, which is linked to self-reactivity in mice, was comparable between the naive subsets, TCR interaction strength was also inferred from the physicochemical properties of TRB CDR3s. Both naive subsets had comparably high repertoire diversity, while memory CD8+ T cells had much lower repertoire diversity. Within the same donor, TRBV-TRBJ usage looked similar between naive CXCR3-negative and CXCR3-positive cells, but memory cells had distinct patterns.

For each CD8+ T cell subset, flow sorting was done in triplicate, and 310,000 or so cells per subset went directly into RLT lysis buffer. To exclude memory contaminants, naive CD8+ T cells were stringently defined as CD45RO-CCR7+CD27+CD95-. Peripheral blood mononuclear cells were isolated from buffy coats using standard density gradient centrifugation. A FACSAria III was used to flow-sort naive CXCR3-negative and CXCR3-positive CD8+ T cells. Total RNA was extracted from sorted cells with an RNeasy Mini Kit. The instrument given in TCRdb is NextSeq 550. The Human TCR Profiling Kit (MiLaboratory) was used to make UMI-labeled 5' RACE TRB cDNA libraries. The full amount of extracted RNA was used for cDNA synthesis, and the full amount of resulting cDNA was used for PCR amplification. Libraries were prepared in parallel with an identical number of PCR cycles. The paper's processing steps were these. MIGEC and MiXCR extracted about 49,000 +/- 11,000 unique UMI-labeled TRB cDNA molecules per library, requiring at least two reads per UMI. Each library averaged about 37,000 +/- 9,700 functional in-frame TRB CDR3 nucleotide clonotypes without stop codons. Diversity metrics, including normalized Shannon-Wiener and Chao1, were computed in VDJtools after downsampling to 5000 UMI-labeled TRB molecules per sample. For the central five CDR3 residues, VDJtools calculated physicochemical properties weighted by clonotype size, namely interaction energy, strength, volume and Kidera factor 4. The reads underwent TCRdb reprocessing, giving one record for each CDR3 protein sequence and no DNA. The V and J calls were determined by TCRdb, not by the authors. The sample table gives around 140,000 distinct CDR3 sequences. Approximately 0.29% of the sample rests with the top ten.

From the germline V gene (reference sequence), CDR1 is DFQATT and CDR2 is SNEGSKA. The CDR3, from cysteine to phenylalanine, totals 16 residues. The protein alone is recorded here. In regard to this clonotype: Its cognate antigen has yet to be identified.

The sample taken for sequencing was naive CXCR3- CD8+ T cells from blood. The label giving this sample's cell subset or site can be read as: CD45RO-CCR7+CD27+CD95- naive CD8+ T cells lacking CXCR3 (TNR3-). The chain is assembled from TRBV20-1 and TRBJ2-1; TCRdb's D call, TRBD1, is unchecked because there is no DNA. The clonotype comes from a human donor in good health. Some clones in this sample may be carry-over from other donors' samples. The CDR3 region reads CSARDLARGGTNEQFF.